The 28 T cell receptor beta chains below all came from one sample that was sequenced in a study of T cell responses to AZD1222 COVID-19 vaccine. Here immunoSEQ multiplex PCR was the method, and the copy in TCRdb shows in-frame clones only, minus some. The data hold about 96,000 clones, with around nine tenths observed a single time. Sequences were derived from peripheral blood, sampled on day 0 of AZD1222 vaccination. The origin of the receptors is an adult in good health.

This sequence joins TRBV9 and TRBJ2-2; no firm D call. V gave up 6 bases and J gave up 4 bases, with 7 bases separating them. CDR3 length: 12 residues. Germline-derived CDR1 and CDR2 are SGDLS and YYNGEE. The CDR3 DNA follows: TGTGCCAGCAATAAAGTCACCGGGGAGCTGTTTTTT. This sequence encodes CASNKVTGELFF.

The rearrangement joins TRBV6-4 to TRBJ2-3; a possible D gene is TRBD1 (6 bases). The CDR3 contains 14 residues. V was trimmed by 6 bases and J by 2 bases, leaving 12 bases between them. Germline V CDR1 and CDR2: MRHNA, SNTAGT. CDR3 sequence (DNA): TGTGCCAGCAGCCCTACAGGGTCCACAGATACGCAGTATTTT. This sequence encodes CASSPTGSTDTQYF.

The J gene is TRBJ2-1, the V gene TRBV2; a possible D gene is TRBD1 (5 bases). Per germline, CDR1 SNHLY and CDR2 FYNNEI. V was clipped by 6 bases and J by 8 bases, with 14 bases between them. The CDR3 is made up of 13 amino acids. CDR3 sequence: CASSSDTVHEQFF. The CDR3 nucleotides read TGTGCCAGCAGCTCGGACACAGTTCATGAGCAGTTCTTC.

This sequence joins TRBV3-1 (or the pseudogene TRBV3-2) and TRBJ1-1; 7 nucleotides line up with TRBD1. CDR1 is LGHDT, CDR2 YNNKEL, per germline (reference sequence). V shed 1 base and J 1 base; nucleotides not matched to a gene: 3. CDR3 length: 15 residues. CDR3 sequence reads: CASSQGHRGNTEAFF. The CDR3 nucleotides are TGTGCCAGCAGCCAAGGACACAGGGGGAACACTGAAGCTTTCTTT.

The table lists this clone with a few counts. This chain's CDR3 is CASSVPKEKREQETQYF. CDR3 coding DNA: TGCGCCAGCAGTGTGCCGAAAGAAAAGCGTGAGCAAGAGACCCAGTACTTC. The gene calls are TRBV10-1 and TRBJ2-5; D gene unclear. This CDR3 is built from 17 residues. The germline V gene has CDR1 WNHNN and CDR2 SYGVQD (reference sequence). Trimming left V 4 bases short and J 2 bases short, with 20 bases between.

This chain uses TRBV19 with TRBJ2-7, with D possibly TRBD2 on 6 matching bases. The CDR3 extends over 14 amino acids. The ends were cut back, 3 bases at V and 3 bases at J, with 12 bases in the middle. Germline CDR1 reads LNHDA; CDR2 reads SQIVND (reference sequence). The DNA for the CDR3 is TGTGCCAGTAGTATTTCCGCGCGGGACTACGAGCAGTACTTC. Translated, it gives CASSISARDYEQYF.

The J gene is TRBJ2-3, the V gene TRBV18; D is possibly TRBD2 (5 bases). Between the trimmed V and J ends, which lost 2 bases and 0 bases, there was a span of 9 bases. Germline CDR1 reads KGHSH; CDR2 reads LQKENI. The CDR3 has 15 amino acids. Written as DNA, the CDR3 is TGTGCCAGCTCACCAGGGAGTTCTAGCACAGATACGCAGTATTTT. It encodes CASSPGSSSTDTQYF.

The chain combines TRBV9 with TRBJ1-2, with D hard to call. The V gene's germline CDR1 is SGDLS and CDR2 YYNGEE. V lost 0 bases and J lost 5, with 8 bases in between. This CDR3 comprises 13 residues. The CDR3 is CASSVVGGYGYTF. CDR3 bases: TGTGCCAGCAGCGTAGTCGGCGGATATGGCTACACCTTC.

The V gene is TRBV6-5, the J gene TRBJ1-5, with TRBD1 matching over 8 bases. Germline V CDR1 and CDR2: MNHEY, SVGAGI. V was clipped by 4 bases and J by 3 bases; unmatched bases: 5. The CDR3 is made up of 15 amino acids. CDR3 nucleotide sequence: TGTGCCAGCAGTTCTACAGGGGGATTCAATCAGCCCCAGCATTTT. Translation gives CASSSTGGFNQPQHF.

This sequence joins TRBV30 and TRBJ2-2, with D perhaps TRBD1 (6 bases). The V end was cut by 0 bases, the J end by 2 bases, with 19 bases between. The CDR3 has 18 amino acids. Germline CDR1 GTSNPN, CDR2 SVGIG (reference sequence). CDR3 nucleotides: TGTGCCTGGAGTGTACGGGTGGGGGCCGGAAAAAACACCGGGGAGCTGTTTTTT. Residues: CAWSVRVGAGKNTGELFF. The whole variable domain, filled in from reference TRBV30 and TRBJ2-2, reads SQTIHQWPATLVQPVGSPLSLECTVEGTSNPNLYWYRQAAGRGLQLLFYSVGIGQISSEVPQNLSASRPQDRQFILSSKKLLLSDSGFYLCAWSVRVGAGKNTGELFFGEGSRLTVL.

The genes are TRBV7-9 and TRBJ2-7, with 7 positions matching TRBD1. This CDR3 region has 15 residues. With 5 bases clipped from V and 7 bases from J, the junction kept 14 bases outside the gene matches. The germline gives CDR1 SEHNR, CDR2 FQNEAQ (reference sequence). The chain's CDR3 is CASSPVITGTVEQYF. The CDR3 nucleotides read TGTGCCAGCAGCCCGGTTATTACCGGGACAGTAGAGCAGTACTTC.

This rearrangement joins TRBV4-2 to TRBJ1-2, with 8 bases matching TRBD1. Germline assignment: CDR1 LGHNA and CDR2 YNFKEQ. V lost 0 bases, J lost 7 bases, and 10 bases stayed unmatched. The CDR3 has 16 amino acids. In DNA, the CDR3 is TGTGCCAGCAGCCAAGATCTCTGGCAGGGGGCGGGTGGCTACACCTTC. The encoded protein is CASSQDLWQGAGGYTF.

The chain has TRBV9 and TRBJ2-5; no reliable D call. Per the germline V gene, CDR1 is SGDLS and CDR2 is YYNGEE. V shed 0 bases and J shed 0 bases, with 9 bases lying between them. The CDR3 has 15 amino acids. Here the CDR3 reads CASSVGVGYQETQYF. The CDR3 DNA is TGTGCCAGCAGCGTAGGGGTGGGATACCAAGAGACCCAGTACTTC.

The sample holds one count of this clone. This chain connects TRBV3-1 (or the pseudogene TRBV3-2) to TRBJ2-7, with 8 bases aligning to TRBD2. Germline assignment: CDR1 LGHDT and CDR2 YNNKEL (reference sequence). V dropped 3 bases and J dropped 2; count of bases not matched to a gene: 3. This CDR3 spans 14 amino acids. This CDR3 is CASSHQLAAYEQYF. DNA of the CDR3: TGTGCCAGCAGCCATCAACTAGCGGCCTACGAGCAGTACTTC.

The V and J genes are TRBV4-1 and TRBJ2-6, with D tentatively TRBD2 (6 bases). This CDR3 is 19 amino acids long. Germline CDR1 MGHRA, CDR2 YSYEKL. V was pared by 3 bases and J by 0 bases, with 18 bases between. The CDR3 sequence: CASSQEGTGLISGANVLTF. The CDR3 region has the DNA TGCGCCAGCAGCCAGGAGGGGACGGGACTGATCTCTGGGGCCAACGTCCTGACTTTC.

The chain is built from TRBV4-2 and TRBJ1-5; 8 bases agree with TRBD1. V trimming: 1 base; J trimming: 0 bases; junction bases outside the gene matches: 2. The CDR3 is made up of 16 amino acids. Germline V gene data show CDR1 as LGHNA and CDR2 as YNFKEQ. CDR3 loop: CASSQGTGYSNQPQHF. CDR3 sequence (DNA): TGTGCCAGCAGCCAAGGGACAGGGTATAGCAATCAGCCCCAGCATTTT.

The V gene is TRBV7-9, the J gene TRBJ2-5; D gene unclear. This CDR3 has 15 amino acids. Per the germline V gene, CDR1 is SEHNR and CDR2 is FQNEAQ (reference sequence). Trimming left V 1 base short and J 2 bases short, with 11 bases between. In DNA, the CDR3 is TGTGCCAGCAGCTTAGGAATAGGAAAACAAGAGACCCAGTACTTC. Amino acid sequence: CASSLGIGKQETQYF.

The rearrangement uses TRBV6-2 or TRBV6-3 and TRBJ2-5; 7 bases match TRBD2. Looked up from germline, CDR1 is MNHEY and CDR2 is SVGEGT. V trimming: 5 bases; J trimming: 4 bases; junction bases outside the gene matches: 10. The CDR3 sequence is 15 residues long. This CDR3 reads CASSASRGVGETQYF. The CDR3 bases are TGTGCCAGCAGTGCCTCCCGGGGGGTCGGAGAGACCCAGTACTTC.

The chain is built from TRBV6-2 or TRBV6-3 and TRBJ2-5; 7 nucleotides agree with TRBD1. J gave up 2 bases and V 4 bases, and 4 bases lay outside the gene matches. The CDR3 covers 14 residues. Germline CDR1 reads MNHEY; CDR2 reads SVGEGT. CDR3 nucleotides: TGTGCCAGCAGTTGGGGACAGCCTCAAGAGACCCAGTACTTC. Its protein is CASSWGQPQETQYF.

The chain links TRBV6-1 to TRBJ1-2; no clear D gene. This CDR3 is 15 amino acids long. Germline loops: CDR1 MNHNS, CDR2 SASEGT. V was shortened by 2 bases and J by 1 base, with 11 bases between the two germline ends. The CDR3 sequence: CASSEFASHNYGYTF. Here the CDR3 DNA reads TGTGCCAGCAGTGAATTCGCCAGTCATAACTATGGCTACACCTTC.

The chain employs TRBV27 and TRBJ1-6; 7 positions agree with TRBD1. The V and J ends lost 4 bases and 10 bases, in that order; junction bases with no gene match: 10. Looked up from germline, CDR1 is MNHEY and CDR2 is SMNVEV (reference sequence). CDR3 length: 15 residues. The CDR3 bases are TGTGCCAGCAGTTCTAGACAGGGTGAGGGGTCACCCCTCCACTTT. This translates into CASSSRQGEGSPLHF.

This rearrangement joins TRBV2 to TRBJ2-2, with 13 nucleotides matching TRBD2. CDR3 length: 15 amino acids. The ends lost 5 bases at V and 7 bases at J; junction bases unmatched: 4. The V gene's germline CDR1 is SNHLY and CDR2 FYNNEI. CDR3 DNA sequence: TGTGCCAGCAGTTTGACTAGCGGGAGGCTCGGGGAGCTGTTTTTT. Its translation: CASSLTSGRLGELFF.

The chain employs TRBV7-8 and TRBJ2-5; 11 nucleotides match TRBD2. Germline V lookup: CDR1 SGHVS, CDR2 FQNEAQ. The CDR3 is 21 residues long. The V gene end was trimmed by 1 base and the J gene end by 0 bases; junction bases not matched to a gene: 16. Written as DNA, the CDR3 is TGTGCCAGCAGCTTAGAATGGGATAGCGGGAGGGCCGACCTTCACCAAGAGACCCAGTACTTC. Protein: CASSLEWDSGRADLHQETQYF. The full variable domain, with the rest looked up from reference TRBV7-8 and TRBJ2-5, is GAGVSQSPRYKVAKRGQDVALRCDPISGHVSLFWYQQALGQGPEFLTYFQNEAQLDKSGLPSDRFFAERPEGSVSTLKIQRTQQEDSAVYLCASSLEWDSGRADLHQETQYFGPGTRLLVL.

The chain employs TRBV28 and TRBJ1-2; no clear D. The germline gives CDR1 MDHEN, CDR2 SYDVKM. This CDR3 has 12 amino acids. V shed 10 bases and J shed 0 bases, with 9 bases lying between them. The CDR3 reads CATTASNYGYTF. CDR3 in DNA: TGTGCCACCACAGCGTCTAACTATGGCTACACCTTC.

This clone was picked up one time. The genes are TRBV18 and TRBJ2-1, with a tentative D call TRBD1 (6 bases). There are 16 residues in the CDR3. V was clipped by 0 bases and J by 0 bases, with 9 bases between them. Germline CDR1 reads KGHSH; CDR2 reads LQKENI. CDR3 in DNA: TGTGCCAGCTCACCACCGGGGGCGAGCTCCTACAATGAGCAGTTCTTC. Translation: CASSPPGASSYNEQFF.

The genes are TRBV5-1 and TRBJ1-1, with D unresolved. The CDR3 totals 15 residues. The V and J ends lost 3 bases and 6 bases respectively, with 18 bases between them. Germline-derived CDR1 and CDR2 are SGHRS and YFSETQ. For the CDR3, the DNA is TGCGCCAGCAGCTCCCCGGACGCGCGTTTCTCTGAAGCTTTCTTT. Protein: CASSSPDARFSEAFF.

The chain links TRBV7-9 to TRBJ1-6; D uncertain. The V end lost 5 bases, the J end lost 7 bases, and 6 bases lay between the germline ends. CDR3 length equals 12 residues. Germline V gene data show CDR1 as SEHNR and CDR2 as FQNEAQ (reference sequence). CDR3: CASSLGNSPLHF. In DNA, the CDR3 is TGTGCCAGCAGCCTGGGGAATTCACCCCTCCACTTT.

With regard to this clone: The identical CDR3 is also encoded by other nucleotide sequences in the sample. The V call is TRBV4-2, the J call TRBJ2-5; D is perhaps TRBD1 (5 bases). This CDR3 contains 15 residues. Germline CDR1 is LGHNA and CDR2 is YNFKEQ. The V gene lost 0 bases and the J gene lost 1 base, with 9 bases spanning the gap. CDR3 amino acids: CASSQDREGQETQYF. CDR3 DNA: TGTGCCAGCAGCCAAGACAGGGAAGGCCAAGAGACCCAGTACTTC.